This TCR beta chain is from a study of cytotoxic CD8 clonotypes in ibrutinib-treated CLL (dated by TCRdb to the early 2020s). General notes on the study: The cohort had around twelve relapsed/refractory and under 16 treatment-naive patients; approximately 18 were IGHV unmutated. Partial responses were observed in 24 patients and complete responses in 2; after a median follow-up of around 68 months, remission was maintained in 15 or so patients and progression was observed in about twelve. Samples at response were collected after a median of roughly twelve months of treatment, with a range of roughly 6 to 36 months. Samples averaged approximately 250,000 productive templates and 94,082 productive rearrangements. Longitudinal samples were available for about 30% of the 86 trial participants. Cryopreserved peripheral blood mononuclear cells were obtained prior to treatment, at the time of response, and at either disease progression or sustained remission. The full study reports these points: Sustained-remission and progressing patients did not have matched sampling times, and lymph node repertoires were not examined. Public clonotypes were rare and either shrank or stayed stable during treatment, and the rise in clonality at ibrutinib response reflected expansion of private clonotypes. Clonality rose at ibrutinib response, remained stable during sustained remission, and dropped back toward baseline at progression. Baseline clonality exceeded that of age-matched healthy donors and correlated strongly with circulating CD8+ T-cell counts.

Each clonotype received, on average, 10x coverage in deep resolution sequencing performed on a MiSeq, where the target depth lay between 1 in 1 million and 1 in 200,000 T cells. The immunoSEQ hsTCRB Kit was used to generate TCR beta libraries. For the original study's pipeline: The data were analyzed with ImmunoSEQ Analyzer and ImmunoSEQ Data Assistant, and V, D and J gene assignments followed IMGT definitions. Clonality, which ranges from 0 to 1, was calculated by subtracting the normalized Shannon entropy of productive rearrangement frequencies from one. Public clonotype analysis was restricted to overrepresented clonotypes comprising at least 0.05% of each patient's repertoire. Repertoires from roughly 13 age-matched healthy donors in immuneACCESS were used as clonality controls. Here the immuneACCESS table is served through TCRdb, limited to in-frame sequences with V and J called. Missing clones are a known gap in these copies; in checked studies unresolved V genes cover under half, and the rest lacks a known reason. V and J calls and clone size are given by that table; D and trimming were obtained from the DNA. This sample holds approximately 13,000 clones; roughly 76% were observed only once. The ten most abundant clones make up around 5.4% of the sample.

For CDR1 and CDR2, the germline V gene (reference sequence) lists SEHNR and FQNEAQ. The CDR3 runs 16 residues from the cysteine to the phenylalanine. The entry retains the CDR3 DNA only, 48 bases that are in frame from base 1. After removal of 2 bases from V and 1 base from J, the junction retains 2 bases not matched to a gene. For TCR beta library preparation, approximately 2 micrograms of genomic DNA were extracted from the cryopreserved PBMCs. Longitudinal blood samples from CLL patients on ibrutinib monotherapy were analyzed using high-throughput TCR beta sequencing. The patients were enrolled in a single-center, open-label phase 2 trial of ibrutinib monotherapy. To note about this clone: There is no known antigen for this receptor. One base away there is no much larger clone; base qualities are not given.

The receptor was derived from a human donor with chronic lymphocytic leukemia. The chain couples TRBV7-9 to TRBJ2-5; TRBD2 matches 12 bases in the middle. Specimen: PBMCs, collected before ibrutinib treatment. The sequence in DNA is TGTGCCAGCAGCTTATGGGGACTAGCGGGCCAAGAGACCCAGTACTTC. The translation is CASSLWGLAGQETQYF.